The rows below give T cell receptor beta chains drawn from one sample of a study of radiation and T cells in renal cell carcinoma. TCRdb's copy holds only in-frame clones and misses some; the assay was immunoSEQ multiplex PCR. The sample includes some 70,000 clones, roughly 87% of them seen just once. The specimen was blood, collected from a patient whose treatment included radiotherapy and nephrectomy. The source of these receptors is a man in his 60s with renal cell carcinoma. Each CDR3 is given with its conserved first and last residue. Each record gives: V gene, D gene, J gene, clone size, CDR3 length, CDR3 protein, CDR3 DNA. D genes are given only for firm matches. Clone size is stated in some rows and not others, as once, few, many or a class when expanded.

>TRBV27|TRBD1|TRBJ1-5|-|13
CASSIDRVQPQHF
TGTGCCAGCAGTATAGACAGGGTACAGCCCCAGCATTTT
>TRBV5-1|-|TRBJ2-7|-|14
CASSPLLTGYEQYF
TGCGCCAGCAGCCCGCTCCTGACGGGGTACGAGCAGTACTTC
>TRBV7-2|TRBD1|TRBJ1-5|-|14
CASRLTGSNQPQHF
TGTGCCAGCAGATTGACAGGGAGCAATCAGCCCCAGCATTTT
>TRBV11-3|TRBD2|TRBJ2-1|-|15
CASSLAPAGGVEQFF
TGTGCCAGCAGCTTGGCCCCAGCGGGAGGGGTTGAGCAGTTCTTC
>TRBV19|TRBD2|TRBJ2-7|many|13
CASSIGGTNEQYF
TGTGCCAGTAGTATAGGAGGGACTAACGAGCAGTACTTC
>TRBV28|-|TRBJ1-1|once|14
CASRGQDRRGEAFF
TGTGCCAGCAGGGGTCAAGATCGGCGTGGTGAAGCTTTCTTT
>TRBV11-2|-|TRBJ2-2|-|13
CASSFTGTGELFF
TGTGCCAGCAGCTTTACCGGTACCGGGGAGCTGTTTTTT
>TRBV29-1|TRBD2|TRBJ2-2|few|15
CSVGTSGANTGELFF
TGCAGCGTCGGGACTAGCGGGGCGAACACCGGGGAGCTGTTTTTT
>TRBV4-3|-|TRBJ1-4|-|15
CASSQQGNRNEKLFF
TGCGCCAGCAGCCAACAGGGGAACCGCAATGAAAAACTGTTTTTT
>TRBV29-1|TRBD2|TRBJ2-1|-|17
CSVDPLSGSGSYNEQFF
TGCAGCGTTGATCCCCTCTCAGGTAGCGGGAGCTACAATGAGCAGTTCTTC
>TRBV28|-|TRBJ2-7|-|14
CASSYPGDFYEQYF
TGTGCCAGCAGTTACCCAGGGGACTTCTACGAGCAGTACTTC
>TRBV18|TRBD1|TRBJ1-2|-|17
CASSPLSQGGAVEGYTF
TGTGCCAGCTCACCACTCTCCCAAGGGGGCGCGGTAGAAGGCTACACCTTC
>TRBV7-6|-|TRBJ1-1|-|15
CASSLGRAMNTEAFF
TGTGCCAGCAGCTTAGGCAGGGCCATGAACACTGAAGCTTTCTTT
>TRBV9|-|TRBJ2-1|-|15
CASSVVGYFHNEQFF
TGTGCCAGCAGCGTAGTGGGCTATTTCCACAATGAGCAGTTCTTC
>TRBV9|-|TRBJ1-1|-|13
CASSVARNTEAFF
TGTGCCAGCAGCGTTGCCCGGAACACTGAAGCTTTCTTT
>TRBV25-1|-|TRBJ1-1|-|14
CASSETGRGTEAFF
TGTGCCAGCAGTGAAACGGGGAGGGGCACTGAAGCTTTCTTT
>TRBV11-2|-|TRBJ2-7|once|15
CASRSSGPFSGEQYF
TGTGCCAGCAGGTCGAGCGGGCCCTTCTCGGGTGAGCAGTACTTC
>TRBV7-2|TRBD2|TRBJ2-5|-|16
CASSLTGGAGVETQYF
TGTGCCAGCAGCCTCACGGGGGGAGCGGGAGTAGAGACCCAGTACTTC
>TRBV19|-|TRBJ2-2|once|16
CASKWRGGDGTGELFF
TGTGCCAGTAAATGGCGCGGGGGCGATGGCACCGGGGAGCTGTTTTTT
>TRBV14|-|TRBJ2-5|-|13
CASSQRGVETQYF
TGTGCCAGCAGCCAGAGGGGAGTGGAGACCCAGTACTTC
>TRBV11-2|TRBD2|TRBJ2-7|-|15
CASSGPTSGYYEQYF
TGTGCCAGCAGCGGACCGACTAGCGGGTACTACGAGCAGTACTTC